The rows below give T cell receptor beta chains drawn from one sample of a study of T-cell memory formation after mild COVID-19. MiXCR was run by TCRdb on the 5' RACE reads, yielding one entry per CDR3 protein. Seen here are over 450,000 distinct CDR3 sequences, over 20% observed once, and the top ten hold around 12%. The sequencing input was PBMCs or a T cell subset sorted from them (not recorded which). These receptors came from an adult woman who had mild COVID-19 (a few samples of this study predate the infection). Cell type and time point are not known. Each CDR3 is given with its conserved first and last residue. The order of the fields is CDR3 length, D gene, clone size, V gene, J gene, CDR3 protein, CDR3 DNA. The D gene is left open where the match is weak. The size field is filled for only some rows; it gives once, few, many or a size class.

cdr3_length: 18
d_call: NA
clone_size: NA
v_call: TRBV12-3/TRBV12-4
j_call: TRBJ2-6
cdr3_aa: CASSFQGWGNSGANVLTF
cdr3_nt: TGTGCCAGCAGTTTTCAGGGGTGGGGAAACTCTGGGGCCAACGTCCTGACTTTC

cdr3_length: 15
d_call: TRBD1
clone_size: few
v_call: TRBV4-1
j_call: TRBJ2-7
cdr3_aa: CASSLRDRGKYEQYF
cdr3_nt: TGCGCCAGCAGCCTCCGGGACAGGGGGAAGTACGAGCAGTACTTC

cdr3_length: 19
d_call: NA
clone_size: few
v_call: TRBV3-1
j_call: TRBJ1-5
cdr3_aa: CASSQGGFGPVGSNQPQHF
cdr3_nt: TGTGCCAGCAGCCAAGGGGGGTTTGGCCCCGTAGGGAGCAATCAGCCCCAGCATTTT

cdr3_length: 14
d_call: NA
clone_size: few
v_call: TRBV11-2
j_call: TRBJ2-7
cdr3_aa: CASSLSTVLYEQYF
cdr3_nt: TGTGCCAGCAGCTTAAGCACTGTTCTCTACGAGCAGTACTTC

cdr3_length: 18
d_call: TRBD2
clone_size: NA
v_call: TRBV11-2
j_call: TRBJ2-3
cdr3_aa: CASSSTLGTGGPVDTQYF
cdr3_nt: TGTGCCAGCAGCTCGACTCTCGGGACGGGAGGGCCTGTAGATACGCAGTATTTT

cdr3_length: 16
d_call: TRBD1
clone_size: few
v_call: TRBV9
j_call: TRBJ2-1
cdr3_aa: CASSLTGAGSRDEQFF
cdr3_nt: TGTGCCAGCAGCCTAACAGGGGCAGGGTCGAGGGATGAGCAGTTCTTC

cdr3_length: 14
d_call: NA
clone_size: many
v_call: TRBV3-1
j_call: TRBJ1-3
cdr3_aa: CASSQQGSGNTIYF
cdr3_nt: TGTGCCAGCAGCCAACAGGGTTCTGGAAACACCATATATTTT

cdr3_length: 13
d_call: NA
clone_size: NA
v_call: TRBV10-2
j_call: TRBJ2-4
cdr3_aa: CASSDYIWQIQYF
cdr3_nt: TGCGCCAGCAGTGATTACATTTGGCAGATTCAGTACTTC

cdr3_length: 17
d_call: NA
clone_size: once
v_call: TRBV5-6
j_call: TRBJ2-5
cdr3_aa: CASSLPMVGADRETQYF
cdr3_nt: TGTGCCAGCAGCTTACCGATGGTGGGCGCGGATCGTGAGACCCAGTACTTC

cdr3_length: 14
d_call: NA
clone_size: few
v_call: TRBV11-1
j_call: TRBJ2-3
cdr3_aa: CASSLAETTDTQYF
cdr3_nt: TGTGCCAGCAGCTTAGCAGAGACCACAGATACGCAGTATTTT

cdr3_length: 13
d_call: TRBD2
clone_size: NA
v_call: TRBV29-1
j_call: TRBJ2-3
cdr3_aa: CSVEPGRADTQYF
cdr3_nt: TGCAGCGTTGAACCTGGGAGGGCAGATACGCAGTATTTT

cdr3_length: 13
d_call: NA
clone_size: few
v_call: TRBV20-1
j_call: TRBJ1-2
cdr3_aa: CSARTAANYGYTF
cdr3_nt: TGCAGTGCCCGGACGGCCGCGAACTATGGCTACACCTTC

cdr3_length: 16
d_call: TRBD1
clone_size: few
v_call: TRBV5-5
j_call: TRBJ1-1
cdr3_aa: CASSDFRGPLNTEAFF
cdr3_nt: TGTGCCAGCAGCGACTTCAGGGGGCCTCTGAACACTGAAGCTTTCTTT

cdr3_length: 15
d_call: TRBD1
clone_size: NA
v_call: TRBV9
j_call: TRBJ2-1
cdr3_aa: CASSADRAVYNEQFF
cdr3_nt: TGTGCCAGCAGCGCCGACAGGGCGGTCTACAATGAGCAGTTCTTC

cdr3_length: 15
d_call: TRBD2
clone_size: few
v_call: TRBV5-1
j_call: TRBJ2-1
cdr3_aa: CASSPGLAWGNEQFF
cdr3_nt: TGCGCCAGCAGCCCCGGACTAGCGTGGGGCAATGAGCAGTTCTTC

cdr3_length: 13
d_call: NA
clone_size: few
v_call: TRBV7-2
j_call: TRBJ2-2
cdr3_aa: CASSFIYRRELFF
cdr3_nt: TGTGCCAGCAGCTTTATTTATCGGCGGGAGCTGTTTTTT

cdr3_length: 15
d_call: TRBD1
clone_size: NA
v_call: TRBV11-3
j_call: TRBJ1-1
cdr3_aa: CASSFTSGGIPEAFF
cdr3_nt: TGTGCCAGCAGCTTCACTTCAGGGGGCATTCCGGAAGCTTTCTTT

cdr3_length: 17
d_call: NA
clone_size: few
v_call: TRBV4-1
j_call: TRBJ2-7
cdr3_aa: CASSQYSDSSPSYEQYF
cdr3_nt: TGCGCCAGCAGCCAATACTCGGACAGTTCGCCATCCTACGAGCAGTACTTC

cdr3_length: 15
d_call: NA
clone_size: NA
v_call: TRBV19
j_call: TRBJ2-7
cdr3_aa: CASSILSGTVYEQYF
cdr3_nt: TGTGCCAGTAGTATATTATCCGGGACCGTCTACGAGCAGTACTTC

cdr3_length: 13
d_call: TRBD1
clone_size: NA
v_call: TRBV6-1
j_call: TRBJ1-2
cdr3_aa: CASRETGHYGYTF
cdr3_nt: TGTGCCAGCAGGGAGACAGGGCACTATGGCTACACCTTC

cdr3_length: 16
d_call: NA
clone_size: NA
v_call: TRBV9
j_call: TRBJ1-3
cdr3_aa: CASSVVGGTAGNTIYF
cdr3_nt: TGTGCCAGCAGCGTAGTGGGGGGAACGGCTGGAAACACCATATATTTT

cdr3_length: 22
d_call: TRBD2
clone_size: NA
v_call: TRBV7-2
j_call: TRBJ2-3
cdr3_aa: CASSLARAGTSGRASGTDTQYF
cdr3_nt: TGTGCCAGCAGCTTAGCGAGGGCCGGGACTAGCGGGAGGGCCTCGGGAACAGATACGCAGTATTTT

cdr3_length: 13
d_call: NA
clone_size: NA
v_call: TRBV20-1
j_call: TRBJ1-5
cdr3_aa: CSASDQSNQPQHF
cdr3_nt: TGCAGTGCTAGTGACCAGAGCAATCAGCCCCAGCATTTT

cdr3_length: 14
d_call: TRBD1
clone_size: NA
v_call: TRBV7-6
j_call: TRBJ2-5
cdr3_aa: CASSSPGQKETQYF
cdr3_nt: TGTGCCAGCAGCTCCCCGGGACAGAAAGAGACCCAGTACTTC

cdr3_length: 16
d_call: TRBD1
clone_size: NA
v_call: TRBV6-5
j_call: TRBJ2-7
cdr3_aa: CASSSFRDRERDEQYF
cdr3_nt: TGTGCCAGCAGTTCCTTTCGGGACAGGGAAAGGGACGAGCAGTACTTC

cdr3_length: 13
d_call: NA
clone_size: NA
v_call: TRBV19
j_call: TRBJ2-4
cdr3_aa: CASSIDRWDIQYF
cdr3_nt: TGTGCCAGTAGTATCGACCGGTGGGACATTCAGTACTTC

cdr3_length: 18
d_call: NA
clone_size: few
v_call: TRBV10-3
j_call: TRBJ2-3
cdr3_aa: CATNPGHLGGASTDTQYF
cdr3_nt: TGTGCCACGAACCCGGGACACCTGGGAGGCGCGAGCACAGATACGCAGTATTTT

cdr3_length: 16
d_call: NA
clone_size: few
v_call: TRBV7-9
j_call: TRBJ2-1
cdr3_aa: CASSFATTDSYNEQFF
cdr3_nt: TGTGCCAGCAGCTTTGCGACTACTGACTCCTACAATGAGCAGTTCTTC

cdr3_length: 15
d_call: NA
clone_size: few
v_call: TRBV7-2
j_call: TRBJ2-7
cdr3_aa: CASSPRRVLPYEQYF
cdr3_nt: TGTGCCAGCAGCCCCAGAAGGGTGCTCCCCTACGAGCAGTACTTC

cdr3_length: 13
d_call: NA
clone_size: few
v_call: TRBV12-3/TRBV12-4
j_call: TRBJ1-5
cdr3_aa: CASSLDSHQPQHF
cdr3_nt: TGTGCCAGCAGTCTCGACAGCCATCAGCCCCAGCATTTT

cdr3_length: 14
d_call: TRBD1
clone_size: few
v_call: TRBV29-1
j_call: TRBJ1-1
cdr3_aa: CSAGTAGGDTEAFF
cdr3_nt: TGCAGCGCCGGGACCGCAGGGGGGGACACTGAAGCTTTCTTT

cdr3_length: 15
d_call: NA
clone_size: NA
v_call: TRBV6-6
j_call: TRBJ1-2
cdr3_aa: CASSYSGGNNYGYTF
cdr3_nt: TGTGCCAGCAGTTACTCTGGCGGAAATAACTATGGCTACACCTTC

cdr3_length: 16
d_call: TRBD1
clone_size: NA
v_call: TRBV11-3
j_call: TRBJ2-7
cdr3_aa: CASSGRQGHKAYEQYF
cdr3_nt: TGTGCCAGCAGCGGCCGACAGGGACATAAAGCCTACGAGCAGTACTTC